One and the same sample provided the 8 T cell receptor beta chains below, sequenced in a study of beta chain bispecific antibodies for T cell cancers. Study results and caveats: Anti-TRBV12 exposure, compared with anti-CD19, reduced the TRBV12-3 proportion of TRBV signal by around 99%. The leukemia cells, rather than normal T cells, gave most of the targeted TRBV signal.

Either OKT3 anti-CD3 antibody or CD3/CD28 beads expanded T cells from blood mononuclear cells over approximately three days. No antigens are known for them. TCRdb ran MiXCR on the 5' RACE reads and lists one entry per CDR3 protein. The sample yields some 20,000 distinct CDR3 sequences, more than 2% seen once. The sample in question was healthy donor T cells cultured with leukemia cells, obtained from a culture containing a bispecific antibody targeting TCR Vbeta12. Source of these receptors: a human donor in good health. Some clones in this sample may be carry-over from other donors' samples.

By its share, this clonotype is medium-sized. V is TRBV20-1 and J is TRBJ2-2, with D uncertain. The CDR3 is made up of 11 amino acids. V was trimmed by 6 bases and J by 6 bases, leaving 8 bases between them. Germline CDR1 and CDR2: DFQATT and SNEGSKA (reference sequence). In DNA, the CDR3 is TGCAGTGCGCCGTACCCCGGGGAGCTGTTTTTT. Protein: CSAPYPGELFF.

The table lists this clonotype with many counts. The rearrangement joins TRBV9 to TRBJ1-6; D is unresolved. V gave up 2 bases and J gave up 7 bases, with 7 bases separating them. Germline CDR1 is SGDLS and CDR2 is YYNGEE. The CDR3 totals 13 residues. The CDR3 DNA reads TGTGCCAGCAGCGTGGGCAGCAATTCACCCCTCCACTTT. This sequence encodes CASSVGSNSPLHF.

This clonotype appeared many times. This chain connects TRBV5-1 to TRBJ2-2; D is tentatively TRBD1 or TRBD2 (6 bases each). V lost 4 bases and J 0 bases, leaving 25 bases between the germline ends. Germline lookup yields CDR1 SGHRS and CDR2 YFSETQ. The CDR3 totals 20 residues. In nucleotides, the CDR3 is TGCGCCAGCAGCAGAAACAGGGCCGGGGGTTCCAACCCGAACACCGGGGAGCTGTTTTTT. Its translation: CASSRNRAGGSNPNTGELFF.

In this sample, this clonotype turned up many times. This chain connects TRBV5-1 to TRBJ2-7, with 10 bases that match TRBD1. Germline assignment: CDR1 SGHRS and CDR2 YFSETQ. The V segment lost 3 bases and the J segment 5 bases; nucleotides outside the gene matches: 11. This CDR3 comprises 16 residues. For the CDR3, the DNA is TGCGCCAGCAGCTGGGGGACGGGACAGGGGCCCGACGAGCAGTACTTC. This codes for CASSWGTGQGPDEQYF.

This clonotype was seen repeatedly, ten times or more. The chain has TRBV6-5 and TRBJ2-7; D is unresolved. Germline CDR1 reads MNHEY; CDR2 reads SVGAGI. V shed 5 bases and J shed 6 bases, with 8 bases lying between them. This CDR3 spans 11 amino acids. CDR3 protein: CASSKGAEQYF. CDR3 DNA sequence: TGTGCCAGCAGTAAAGGAGCCGAGCAGTACTTC.

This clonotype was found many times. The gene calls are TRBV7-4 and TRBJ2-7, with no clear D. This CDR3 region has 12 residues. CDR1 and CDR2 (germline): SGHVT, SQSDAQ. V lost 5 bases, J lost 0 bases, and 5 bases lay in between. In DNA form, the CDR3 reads TGTGCCAGCAGCCACAGCTCCTACGAGCAGTACTTC. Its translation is CASSHSSYEQYF. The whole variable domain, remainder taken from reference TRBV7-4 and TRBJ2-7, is GAGVSQSPRYKVAKRGRDVALRCDSISGHVTLYWYRQTLGQGSEVLTYSQSDAQRDKSGRPSGRFSAERPERSVSTLKIQRTEQGDSAVYLCASSHSSYEQYFGPGTRLTVT.

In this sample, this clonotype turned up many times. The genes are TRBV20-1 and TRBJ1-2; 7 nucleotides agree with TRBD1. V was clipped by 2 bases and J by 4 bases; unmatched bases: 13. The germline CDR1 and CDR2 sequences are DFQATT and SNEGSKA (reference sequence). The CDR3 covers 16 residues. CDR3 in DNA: TGCAGTGCTAGACAAATCCGGACAGGAGTAGTCTATGGCTACACCTTC. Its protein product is CSARQIRTGVVYGYTF.

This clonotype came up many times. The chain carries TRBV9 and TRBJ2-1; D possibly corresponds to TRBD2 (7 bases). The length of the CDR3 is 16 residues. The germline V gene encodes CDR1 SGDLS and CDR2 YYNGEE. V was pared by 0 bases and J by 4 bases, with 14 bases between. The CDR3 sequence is CASSVARGAEYNEQFF. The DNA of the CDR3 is TGTGCCAGCAGCGTAGCTCGGGGGGCTGAGTACAATGAGCAGTTCTTC.